The clone carrying this T cell receptor (beta chain) was observed a few times. The target antigen is unknown. These data come from a study of cytomegalovirus exposure and HLA in healthy donors. Study information: In a previous analysis, some 110 million unique TCR beta sequences were found from about 179 million T cells.

Broader study findings: A prior analysis recorded that most TCR beta V segments were productive about 87% or about 30% of the time. V segments that were indistinguishable, TRBV6-2 and TRBV6-3 among them, were omitted from analysis. Analyses of presence/absence relied on an assumption of roughly uniform sequencing depth across donors.

Germline V CDR1 and CDR2: KGHSH, LQKENI. Trimming pared 3 bases from V and 4 bases from J, leaving 9 bases between. This CDR3 contains 14 residues. Vbeta (60) and Jbeta (13) primers were used in the PCR. Here immunoSEQ multiplex PCR was the method, and the copy in TCRdb shows in-frame clones only, minus some. Of 130,000 or so clones in the sample, approximately 91% were seen once. The sequence was obtained from a middle-aged woman in good health and CMV-seronegative. The chain uses TRBV18 and TRBJ2-2; D unclear. Source material: PBMCs. CDR3: CASSPSISTGELFF. CDR3 DNA: TGTGCCAGCTCACCGAGTATTAGCACCGGGGAGCTGTTTTTT. Drawing the rest from reference TRBV18 and TRBJ2-2, the complete variable domain is NAGVMQNPRHLVRRRGQEARLRCSPMKGHSHVYWYRQLPEEGLKFMVYLQKENIIDESGMPKERFSAEFPKEGPSILRIQQVVRGDSAAYFCASSPSISTGELFFGEGSRLTVL.